This TCR beta chain was sequenced for a study of blood T cell repertoires in COVID-19. Method: immunoSEQ multiplex PCR; TCRdb's copy keeps in-frame clones and lacks some. The sample carries under 300,000 clones, approximately 90% recorded once. Germline assignment: CDR1 MNHEY and CDR2 SVGAGI. Trimming cost V 0 bases and J 4 bases, with 9 bases left between them. CDR3 length: 14 amino acids. Self-reported history from a screening survey and questionnaire set each donor's cohort. V and J are TRBV6-5 and TRBJ1-1; D might be TRBD1 (5 bases). The source of this sequence is a woman aged 40 to 50 with acute COVID-19. The specimen sequenced was PBMCs or T cells enriched from blood (not recorded which). CDR3 sequence reads: CASSYSGGVTEAFF. Here the CDR3 DNA reads TGTGCCAGCAGTTACTCGGGGGGTGTCACTGAAGCTTTCTTT.